This T cell receptor beta chain emerged from a study of T cell repertoires in cytomegalovirus infection. Study at large: Well-studied HLA-B-restricted epitopes and recently identified HLA-C-restricted epitopes of CMV were both used in the study. The public TCR beta signatures pointed to both CMV infection and matching HLA type.

Of note for this clonotype: Its antigen is undetermined.

General study points: Adding up the frequency of public TCR beta families identified people who carried CMV plus the relevant HLA. Dominating the ex vivo response were HLA-C-restricted CMV-specific TCR beta clonotypes.

Germline V gives CDR1 MNHEY, CDR2 SVGEGT. CDR3 size: 15 residues. V dropped 2 bases and J dropped 9; count of bases not matched to a gene: 7. Each CDR3 protein is one row after TCRdb ran MiXCR on the reads. This sample has some 480,000 distinct CDR3 sequences, with 33% found just once. The source is a human donor in good health (CMV status not recorded). Some clones in this sample may be carry-over from other donors' samples. This specimen consisted of cultured PBMCs, obtained from culture after CMV antigen stimulation. The V call is TRBV6-2 or TRBV6-3, the J call TRBJ2-1; TRBD2 matches at 10 bases. CDR3 in DNA: TGTGCCAGCAGTTACCGCCTAGCGGGAGCGGTTGAGCAGTTCTTC. Translated, it gives CASSYRLAGAVEQFF.